The table lists the clone carrying this TCR beta chain with a few counts. Its target is unknown. The PCR had 60 Vbeta and 13 Jbeta primers. Measured with immunoSEQ multiplex PCR; TCRdb has only the in-frame clones, and not every one. The sample holds 95,000 to 150,000 clones, roughly 8.6% seen once. The record originates from a study of cytomegalovirus exposure and HLA in healthy donors. Study conclusions and caveats: The study carried out a later analysis of TCR beta sequences. It associated 15,000 to 20,000 of them with specific HLA alleles at a false discovery rate of 0.05. In a later analysis, a missense DCLRE1C variant was linked to TCR beta V- and J-gene trimming.

The sample taken for sequencing was PBMCs. The clonotype originates from a woman in her 40s in good health and CMV-seropositive.

The CDR3 protein is CASSQGLRDTQYF. Written as DNA, the CDR3 is TGTGCCAGCAGTCAGGGATTGAGAGATACGCAGTATTTT. The chain carries TRBV2 and TRBJ2-3; D perhaps matches TRBD1 (5 bases). This CDR3 is built from 13 residues. Trimming removed 5 bases from V and 5 bases from J, with 11 bases in between. In germline, CDR1 is SNHLY, CDR2 FYNNEI.